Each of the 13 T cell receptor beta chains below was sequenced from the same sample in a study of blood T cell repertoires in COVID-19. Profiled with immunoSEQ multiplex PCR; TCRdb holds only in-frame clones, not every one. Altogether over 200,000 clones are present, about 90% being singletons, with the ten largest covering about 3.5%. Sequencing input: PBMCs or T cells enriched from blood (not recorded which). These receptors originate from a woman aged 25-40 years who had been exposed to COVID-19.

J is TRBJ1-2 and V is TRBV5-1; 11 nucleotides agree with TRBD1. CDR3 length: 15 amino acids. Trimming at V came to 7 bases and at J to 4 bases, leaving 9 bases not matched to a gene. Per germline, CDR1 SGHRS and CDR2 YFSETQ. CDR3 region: CASGPGQGDVYGYTF. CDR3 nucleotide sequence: TGCGCCAGCGGACCGGGACAGGGGGACGTCTATGGCTACACCTTC. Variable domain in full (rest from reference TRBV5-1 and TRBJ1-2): KAGVTQTPRYLIKTRGQQVTLSCSPISGHRSVSWYQQTPGQGLQFLFEYFSETQRNKGNFPGRFSGRQFSNSRSEMNVSTLELGDSALYLCASGPGQGDVYGYTFGSGTRLTVV.

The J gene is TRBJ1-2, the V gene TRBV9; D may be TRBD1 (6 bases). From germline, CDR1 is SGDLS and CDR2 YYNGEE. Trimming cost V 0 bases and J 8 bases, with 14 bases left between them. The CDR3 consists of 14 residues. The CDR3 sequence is CASSVGGGVAGYTF. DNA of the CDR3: TGTGCCAGCAGCGTAGGAGGGGGTGTCGCCGGCTACACCTTC. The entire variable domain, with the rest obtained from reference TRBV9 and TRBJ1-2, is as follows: DSGVTQTPKHLITATGQRVTLRCSPRSGDLSVYWYQQSLDQGLQFLIQYYNGEERAKGNILERFSAQQFPDLHSELNLSSLELGDSALYFCASSVGGGVAGYTFGSGTRLTVV.

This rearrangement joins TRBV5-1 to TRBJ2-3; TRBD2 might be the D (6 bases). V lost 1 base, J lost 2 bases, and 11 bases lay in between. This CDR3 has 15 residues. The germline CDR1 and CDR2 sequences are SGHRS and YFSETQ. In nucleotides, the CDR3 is TGCGCCAGCAGCTTGCGAGGACTAAACACAGATACGCAGTATTTT. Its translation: CASSLRGLNTDTQYF. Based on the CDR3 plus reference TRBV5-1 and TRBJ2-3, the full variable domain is KAGVTQTPRYLIKTRGQQVTLSCSPISGHRSVSWYQQTPGQGLQFLFEYFSETQRNKGNFPGRFSGRQFSNSRSEMNVSTLELGDSALYLCASSLRGLNTDTQYFGPGTRLTVL.

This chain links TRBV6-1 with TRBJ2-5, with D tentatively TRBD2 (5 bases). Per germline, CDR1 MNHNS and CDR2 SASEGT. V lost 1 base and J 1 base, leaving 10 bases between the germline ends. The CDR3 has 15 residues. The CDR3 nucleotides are TGTGCCAGCAGTGAAGTCAGGACTCTCCAAGAGACCCAGTACTTC. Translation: CASSEVRTLQETQYF.

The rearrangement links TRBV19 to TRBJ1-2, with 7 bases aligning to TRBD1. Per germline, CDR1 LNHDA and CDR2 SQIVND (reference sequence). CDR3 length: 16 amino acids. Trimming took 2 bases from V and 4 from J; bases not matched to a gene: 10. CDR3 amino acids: CASSITAPRTGYGYTF. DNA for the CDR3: TGTGCCAGTAGTATAACCGCTCCGCGGACAGGCTATGGCTACACCTTC.

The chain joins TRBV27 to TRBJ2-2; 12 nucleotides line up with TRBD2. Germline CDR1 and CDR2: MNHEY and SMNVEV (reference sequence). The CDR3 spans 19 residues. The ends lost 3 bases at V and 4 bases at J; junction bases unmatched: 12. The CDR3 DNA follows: TGTGCCAGCAGTTTTGTAAGGCTAGCGGGAGGGCCCGGCACCGGGGAGCTGTTTTTT. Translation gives CASSFVRLAGGPGTGELFF.

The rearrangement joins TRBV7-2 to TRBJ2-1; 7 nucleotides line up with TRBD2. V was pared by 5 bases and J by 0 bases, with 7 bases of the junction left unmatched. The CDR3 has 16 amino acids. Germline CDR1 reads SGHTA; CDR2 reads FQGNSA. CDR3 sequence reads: CASSLFASGSYNEQFF. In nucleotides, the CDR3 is TGTGCCAGCAGCCTATTTGCTAGCGGCTCCTACAATGAGCAGTTCTTC.

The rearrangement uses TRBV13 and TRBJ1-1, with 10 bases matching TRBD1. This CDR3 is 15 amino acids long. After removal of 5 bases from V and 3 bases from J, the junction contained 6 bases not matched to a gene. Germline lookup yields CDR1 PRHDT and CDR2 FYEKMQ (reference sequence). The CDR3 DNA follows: TGTGCCAGCAGCCCCAGGGACAGGGGAGACACTGAAGCTTTCTTT. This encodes CASSPRDRGDTEAFF.

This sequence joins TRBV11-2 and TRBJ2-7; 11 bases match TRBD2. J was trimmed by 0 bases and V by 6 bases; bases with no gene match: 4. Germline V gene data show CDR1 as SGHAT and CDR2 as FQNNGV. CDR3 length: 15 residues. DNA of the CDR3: TGTGCCAGCAGGACTAGCGGGAAGAGCTCCTACGAGCAGTACTTC. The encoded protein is CASRTSGKSSYEQYF.

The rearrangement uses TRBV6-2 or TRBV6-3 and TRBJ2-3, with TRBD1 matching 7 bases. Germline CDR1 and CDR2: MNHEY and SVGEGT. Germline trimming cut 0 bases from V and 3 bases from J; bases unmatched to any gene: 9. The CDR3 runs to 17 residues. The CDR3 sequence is CASSYSFLAGGTDTQYF. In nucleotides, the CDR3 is TGTGCCAGCAGTTACTCGTTCCTAGCAGGGGGTACAGATACGCAGTATTTT.

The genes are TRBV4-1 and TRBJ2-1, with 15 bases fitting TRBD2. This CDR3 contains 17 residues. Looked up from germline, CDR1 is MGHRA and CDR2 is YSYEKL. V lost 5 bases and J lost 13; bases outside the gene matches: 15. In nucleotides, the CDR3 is TGCGCCAGCAGCTCGCCGACCGGGACTAGCGGGAGGCCCCAACAGTTCTTC. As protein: CASSSPTGTSGRPQQFF.

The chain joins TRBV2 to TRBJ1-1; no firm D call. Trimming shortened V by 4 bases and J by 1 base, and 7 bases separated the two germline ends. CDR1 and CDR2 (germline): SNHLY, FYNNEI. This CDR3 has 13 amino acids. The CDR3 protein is CASSGVANTEAFF. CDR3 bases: TGTGCCAGCAGTGGAGTCGCGAACACTGAAGCTTTCTTT.

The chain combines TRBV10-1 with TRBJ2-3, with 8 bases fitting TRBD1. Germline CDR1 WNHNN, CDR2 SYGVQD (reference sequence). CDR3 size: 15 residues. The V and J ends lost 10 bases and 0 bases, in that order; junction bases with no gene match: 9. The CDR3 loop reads CATREDRDSTDTQYF. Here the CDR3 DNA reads TGCGCCACCCGCGAGGACAGGGATAGCACAGATACGCAGTATTTT.